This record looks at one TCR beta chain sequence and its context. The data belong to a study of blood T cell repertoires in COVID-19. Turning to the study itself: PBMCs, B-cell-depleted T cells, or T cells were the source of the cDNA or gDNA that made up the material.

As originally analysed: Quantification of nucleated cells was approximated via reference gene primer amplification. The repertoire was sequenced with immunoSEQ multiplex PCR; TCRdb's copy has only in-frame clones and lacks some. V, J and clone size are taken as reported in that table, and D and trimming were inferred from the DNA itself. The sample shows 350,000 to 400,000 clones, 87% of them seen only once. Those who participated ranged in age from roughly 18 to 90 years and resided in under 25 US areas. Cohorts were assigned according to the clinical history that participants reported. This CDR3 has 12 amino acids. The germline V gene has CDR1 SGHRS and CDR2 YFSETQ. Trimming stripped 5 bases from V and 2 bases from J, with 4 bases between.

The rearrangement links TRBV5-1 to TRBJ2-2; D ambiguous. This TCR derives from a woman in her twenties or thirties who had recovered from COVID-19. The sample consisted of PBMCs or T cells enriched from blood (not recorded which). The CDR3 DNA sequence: TGCGCCAGCAGTCCTAACACCGGGGAGCTGTTTTTT. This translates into CASSPNTGELFF.